This TCR beta chain derives from a study of T cell responses to AZD1222 COVID-19 vaccine. Study-wide points: White British donors predominated, females outnumbered males, and clonal diversity was possibly underestimated.

Concerning this clone: Antigen: not known.

This CDR3 comprises 13 residues. CDR1 and CDR2 (germline): SGHRS, YFSETQ. Trimming removed 0 bases at V and 4 bases at J, with 7 bases between. TCRdb keeps only in-frame clones here, not all; method: immunoSEQ multiplex PCR. Of 100,000 to 150,000 clones in the sample, around 94% were seen once. V and J are TRBV5-1 and TRBJ1-2, with unresolved D. The sequence was obtained from an adult in good health. The material sequenced was peripheral blood, taken on day 0 of AZD1222 vaccination. The CDR3 loop is CASSLDDIYGYTF. The DNA of the CDR3 is TGCGCCAGCAGCTTGGACGATATCTATGGCTACACCTTC.